One and the same sample provided the 24 T cell receptor beta chains below, sequenced in a study of T cell responses to AZD1222 COVID-19 vaccine. Sequenced by immunoSEQ multiplex PCR; TCRdb stores in-frame clones only, minus some. The top ten hold about 9.8% of the sample, which has about 120,000 clones, roughly 88% seen once. The sample in question was peripheral blood, obtained on day 0 of AZD1222 vaccination. All receptors come from an adult in good health.

The chain joins TRBV4-2 to TRBJ2-1, with 8 bases lining up with TRBD2. J was trimmed by 5 bases and V by 4 bases; bases with no gene match: 7. Germline CDR1 and CDR2: LGHNA and YNFKEQ. This CDR3 has 15 amino acids. The CDR3 coding sequence is TGTGCCAGCAGCCTCTTGGGTAGCGGGAACAATGAGCAGTTCTTC. Its translation is CASSLLGSGNNEQFF.

This chain connects TRBV7-3 to TRBJ2-7, with D possibly matching TRBD1 (6 bases). CDR1 is SGHTA, CDR2 FQGTGA, per germline. V was cut by 5 bases and J by 3 bases, with 17 bases left in between. CDR3 length: 15 amino acids. For the CDR3, the DNA is TGTGCCAGCAGCACCCAGAAGGGGGTGAGCTACGAGCAGTACTTC. Translated, it gives CASSTQKGVSYEQYF.

The chain joins TRBV5-1 to TRBJ1-4, with D maybe TRBD1 (6 bases). CDR1 is SGHRS and CDR2 is YFSETQ in the germline V gene. V shed 2 bases and J shed 3 bases, with 8 bases lying between them. The CDR3 consists of 14 residues. The CDR3 DNA reads TGCGCCAGCAGCTTAGGACAGTCTAATGAAAAACTGTTTTTT. Its protein product is CASSLGQSNEKLFF.

J is TRBJ2-2 and V is TRBV13, with D perhaps TRBD1 or TRBD2 (5 bases each). CDR1 PRHDT and CDR2 FYEKMQ come from the germline V gene (reference sequence). V lost 3 bases and J 5 bases, leaving 13 bases between the germline ends. This CDR3 is built from 15 residues. CDR3 region: CASSFKFGGTGELFF. The CDR3 nucleotides read TGTGCCAGCAGCTTTAAGTTTGGGGGAACCGGGGAGCTGTTTTTT.

The chain couples TRBV19 to TRBJ1-2; D is ambiguous. Germline CDR1 LNHDA, CDR2 SQIVND (reference sequence). The length of the CDR3 is 13 residues. The V gene lost 1 base and the J gene lost 5 bases, with 8 bases spanning the gap. In nucleotides, the CDR3 is TGTGCCAGTAGTATAGGACGGATTTATGGCTACACCTTC. Protein product: CASSIGRIYGYTF.

This sequence joins TRBV6-2 or TRBV6-3 and TRBJ1-5; D is unresolved. The germline V and J ends were trimmed by 2 bases and 6 bases, with 8 bases remaining between them. The CDR3 consists of 13 residues. CDR1 and CDR2 (germline): MNHEY, SVGEGT. CDR3: CASSYKGGQPQHF. The DNA of the CDR3 is TGTGCCAGCAGTTACAAGGGTGGTCAGCCCCAGCATTTT.

This sequence joins TRBV19 and TRBJ1-5; no definite D call. The V and J ends lost 1 base and 0 bases respectively, with 10 bases between them. Germline V gives CDR1 LNHDA, CDR2 SQIVND (reference sequence). This CDR3 region has 16 residues. CDR3 region: CASSIASVHSNQPQHF. In nucleotides, the CDR3 is TGTGCCAGTAGTATAGCAAGCGTACATAGCAATCAGCCCCAGCATTTT.

The chain is built from TRBV5-1 and TRBJ1-6, with unresolved D. Between the trimmed V and J ends, which lost 4 bases and 0 bases, there was a span of 5 bases. CDR1 and CDR2 from the germline V gene are SGHRS and YFSETQ. The CDR3 totals 14 residues. CDR3 bases: TGCGCCAGCAGCCCAAGCTCCTATAATTCACCCCTCCACTTT. Encoded protein: CASSPSSYNSPLHF.

This chain joins TRBV6-2 or TRBV6-3 and TRBJ1-2; tentative D call: TRBD1 (6 bases). CDR3 size: 14 residues. Trimming removed 0 bases from V and 7 bases from J, with 12 bases in between. The germline V gene has CDR1 MNHEY and CDR2 SVGEGT. The CDR3 DNA reads as TGTGCCAGCAGTTACTCGTCAGGGGCAAGTGGCTACACCTTC. Translated, it gives CASSYSSGASGYTF.

This clone was found many times. This rearrangement joins TRBV7-9 to TRBJ1-2; the D is unclear. The length of the CDR3 is 15 residues. Trimming left V 8 bases short and J 0 bases short, with 16 bases between. The germline V gene encodes CDR1 SEHNR and CDR2 FQNEAQ (reference sequence). The CDR3 protein is CASSDWNGSNYGYTF. CDR3 sequence (DNA): TGTGCCAGCTCCGACTGGAACGGATCTAACTATGGCTACACCTTC.

The chain uses TRBV11-3 and TRBJ2-1; D possibly corresponds to TRBD2 (7 bases). The V end was cut by 5 bases, the J end by 7 bases, with 9 bases between. The V gene's germline CDR1 is SGHNT and CDR2 YENEEA. The CDR3 is made up of 12 amino acids. DNA of the CDR3: TGTGCCAGCAGCCGGGGGGCTAATGAGCAGTTCTTC. This translates into CASSRGANEQFF.

This rearrangement joins TRBV6-5 to TRBJ1-5; perhaps TRBD1 as D (5 bases). Germline-derived CDR1 and CDR2 are MNHEY and SVGAGI. There are 13 residues in the CDR3. V was cut by 10 bases and J by 5 bases, with 15 bases left in between. The CDR3 bases are TGTGCCATCTCCGACAGACTCCATCAGCCCCAGCATTTT. Its protein is CAISDRLHQPQHF.

The rearrangement uses TRBV5-5 and TRBJ2-1, with 7 bases matching TRBD2. The junction had 10 bases not matched to a gene; V was cut back by 0 bases and J by 7 bases. CDR1 is SGHKS and CDR2 is YYEKEE in the germline V gene (reference sequence). The CDR3 consists of 16 residues. The CDR3 protein is CASSLVSGLGGNEQFF. The CDR3 DNA is TGTGCCAGCAGCTTGGTTAGCGGGCTGGGGGGAAATGAGCAGTTCTTC.

The V call is TRBV6-1, the J call TRBJ2-7; maybe TRBD1 (5 bases). Deletions cut 3 bases from V and 4 bases from J, with 7 bases between. The CDR3 is made up of 12 amino acids. Germline CDR1 and CDR2: MNHNS and SASEGT. The CDR3 DNA follows: TGTGCCAGCAGTGATGACAGTTACGAGCAGTACTTC. It specifies CASSDDSYEQYF.

The chain has TRBV3-1 (or the pseudogene TRBV3-2) and TRBJ1-4; 7 nucleotides line up with TRBD1. The CDR3 extends over 14 amino acids. Germline CDR1 reads LGHDT; CDR2 reads YNNKEL (reference sequence). With V trimmed by 6 bases and J by 6 bases, 7 bases remained unmatched. CDR3 region: CASSFKGADEKLFF. The CDR3 DNA is TGTGCCAGCAGTTTCAAGGGGGCTGATGAAAAACTGTTTTTT.

The chain recombines TRBV3-1 (or the pseudogene TRBV3-2) with TRBJ2-7, with TRBD2 matching over 10 bases. CDR3 length: 16 residues. V gave up 5 bases and J gave up 2 bases; unmatched junction bases: 9. Germline CDR1 is LGHDT and CDR2 is YNNKEL (reference sequence). CDR3 amino acids: CASSTRTSGSPYEQYF. The CDR3 nucleotides read TGTGCCAGCAGCACCCGGACTAGCGGAAGCCCCTACGAGCAGTACTTC.

The gene calls are TRBV3-1 (or the pseudogene TRBV3-2) and TRBJ1-1, with D perhaps TRBD1 (6 bases). Germline CDR1 reads LGHDT; CDR2 reads YNNKEL (reference sequence). The CDR3 runs to 15 residues. Between the trimmed V and J ends, which lost 1 base and 8 bases, there was a span of 17 bases. CDR3 coding DNA: TGTGCCAGCAGCCAAGGCTTAGGTGGGGGCACGGAAGCTTTCTTT. Its translation is CASSQGLGGGTEAFF.

J is TRBJ2-3 and V is TRBV11-2; no firm D call. Trimming shortened V by 1 base and J by 6 bases, and 14 bases separated the two germline ends. The CDR3 consists of 15 residues. The germline gives CDR1 SGHAT, CDR2 FQNNGV. The CDR3 DNA reads as TGTGCCAGCAGCTTAGTGGTGGATGGTGCGGATACGCAGTATTTT. Protein product: CASSLVVDGADTQYF.

This clone was recorded a few times. The J gene is TRBJ1-2, the V gene TRBV6-6, with a weak D call TRBD1 (6 bases). Germline V gene data show CDR1 as MNHNY and CDR2 as SVGAGI (reference sequence). Trimming shortened V by 11 bases and J by 3 bases, and 16 bases separated the two germline ends. The CDR3 has 13 amino acids. The CDR3 spells CAGGRDGDYGYTF. Here the CDR3 DNA reads TGTGCCGGGGGCAGGGACGGAGACTATGGCTACACCTTC.

This chain joins TRBV6-6 and TRBJ2-7, with D possibly TRBD1 on 5 matching bases. In germline, CDR1 is MNHNY, CDR2 SVGAGI (reference sequence). Trimming took off 5 bases at V and 5 bases at J, with 25 bases between the two ends. The CDR3 totals 17 residues. CDR3 bases: TGTGCCAGCAGTCCAAGGCCCCCGGGTCAGGGTTTCAACGAGCAGTACTTC. It encodes CASSPRPPGQGFNEQYF.

This clone appeared a single time. The rearrangement joins TRBV19 to TRBJ2-7; 12 bases agree with TRBD1. Unmatched junction bases numbered 12, after V lost 7 bases and J lost 5 bases. Germline CDR1 and CDR2: LNHDA and SQIVND (reference sequence). The CDR3 is made up of 16 amino acids. CDR3 in amino acids: CASTRKTGTGGNEQYF. The CDR3 nucleotides are TGTGCCAGTACGCGCAAGACCGGGACAGGGGGCAACGAGCAGTACTTC.

V is TRBV28 and J is TRBJ1-2; 9 bases are shared with TRBD1. Germline trimming cut 5 bases from V and 5 bases from J; bases unmatched to any gene: 6. Germline V CDR1 and CDR2: MDHEN, SYDVKM. The CDR3 is made up of 14 amino acids. The CDR3 sequence is CASSPWDREYGYTF. As DNA, the CDR3 is TGTGCCAGCAGTCCCTGGGACAGGGAATATGGCTACACCTTC.

The chain joins TRBV4-2 to TRBJ2-1; 7 nucleotides agree with TRBD2. CDR3 length equals 16 residues. CDR1 is LGHNA, CDR2 YNFKEQ, per germline. The V and J ends lost 0 bases and 4 bases, in that order; junction bases with no gene match: 6. CDR3 sequence reads: CASSQDEWEGYNEQFF. Here the CDR3 DNA reads TGTGCCAGCAGCCAAGATGAGTGGGAGGGTTACAATGAGCAGTTCTTC.

The rearrangement joins TRBV6-6 to TRBJ1-2; D remains unclear. The V and J ends lost 3 bases and 6 bases respectively, with 8 bases between them. This CDR3 region has 12 residues. CDR1 is MNHNY, CDR2 SVGAGI, per germline (reference sequence). The CDR3 here is CASSYTLDGYTF. The CDR3 DNA reads as TGTGCCAGCAGTTATACCCTGGATGGCTACACCTTC.